Listed here is a single T cell receptor (beta chain). V lost 2 bases to trimming and J lost 13 bases; unmatched junction nucleotides: 6. Germline V gene data show CDR1 as MNHEY and CDR2 as SVGEGT. The CDR3 spans 12 residues. How the authors handled the data: Reference gene primers were amplified, and this amplification served to estimate nucleated cell counts. Using immunoSEQ multiplex PCR, the repertoire was profiled, and TCRdb retains in-frame clones only, with some absent. V and J calls and clone size follow that table, whereas D and trimming were derived from the DNA. The repertoire holds more than 70,000 clones, with around three quarters as singletons. The record originates from a study of blood T cell repertoires in COVID-19. The overall study: Samples taken during acute and convalescent COVID-19 were collected in the United States, Italy and Spain. The analysed material was cDNA or gDNA that came from T cells, B-cell-depleted T cells, or PBMCs.

The chain couples TRBV6-2 or TRBV6-3 to TRBJ1-2, with 8 bases lining up with TRBD1. The sample taken for sequencing was peripheral blood. This sequence originates from an older woman with acute or convalescent COVID-19. CDR3: CASSYGQGSFTF. The CDR3 nucleotides are TGTGCCAGCAGTTACGGACAGGGCTCCTTCACCTTC.